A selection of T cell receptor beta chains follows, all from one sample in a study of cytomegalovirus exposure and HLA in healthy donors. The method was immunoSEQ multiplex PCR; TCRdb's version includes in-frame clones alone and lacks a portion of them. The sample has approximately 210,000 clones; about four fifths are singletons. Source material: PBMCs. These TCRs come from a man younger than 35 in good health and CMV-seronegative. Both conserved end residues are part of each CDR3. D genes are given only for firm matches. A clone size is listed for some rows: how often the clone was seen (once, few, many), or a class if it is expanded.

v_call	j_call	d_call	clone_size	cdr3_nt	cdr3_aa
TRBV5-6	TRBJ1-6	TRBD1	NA	TGTGCCAGCAGCTTGGGACAGGGGGCTTACAATTCACCCCTCCACTTT	CASSLGQGAYNSPLHF
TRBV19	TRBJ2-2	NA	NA	TGTGCCAGTAGTGGGACTCTGGCTAGCGGGGAGCTGTTTTTT	CASSGTLASGELFF
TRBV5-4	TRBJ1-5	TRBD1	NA	TGTGCCAGCAGCCAGACAGGGCGAAATCAGCCCCAGCATTTT	CASSQTGRNQPQHF
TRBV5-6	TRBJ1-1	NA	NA	TGTGCCAGCAGCTGGGGGGGCGTTGAGACTGAAGCTTTCTTT	CASSWGGVETEAFF
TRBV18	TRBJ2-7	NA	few	TGTGCCAGCTCCCCTCGGGTCTCCTCCCTGGGAGGAGAAAACTACGAGCAGTACTTC	CASSPRVSSLGGENYEQYF
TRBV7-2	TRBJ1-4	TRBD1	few	TGTGCCAGCAGACATAACAGGGGGCCGGGGGAAAAACTGTTTTTT	CASRHNRGPGEKLFF
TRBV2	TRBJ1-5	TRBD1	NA	TGTGCCAGCGCAATGACAGGGTTCCAGCCCCAGCATTTT	CASAMTGFQPQHF
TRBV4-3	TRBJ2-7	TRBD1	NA	TGCGCCAGCAGCCTTTCCCGGGACAGCTCCTACGAGCAGTACTTC	CASSLSRDSSYEQYF
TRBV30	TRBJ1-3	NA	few	TGTGCCTGGAGTGTACACAGGGTGTTTTCAGTCCGCTCTGGAAACACCATATATTTT	CAWSVHRVFSVRSGNTIYF
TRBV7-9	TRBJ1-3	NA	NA	TGTGCCAGCAGCTTAGCTGGACAGCGCGGAAACACCATATATTTT	CASSLAGQRGNTIYF
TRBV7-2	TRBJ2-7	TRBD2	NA	TGTGCCAGCAGCCCCTTGCGGGGGTACGAGCAGTACTTC	CASSPLRGYEQYF
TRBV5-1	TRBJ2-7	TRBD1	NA	TGCGCCAGCAGCCAGGACAGGGTAGGGTCCTACGAGCAGTACTTC	CASSQDRVGSYEQYF
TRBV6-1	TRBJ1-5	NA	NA	TGTGCCAGCAGTGAGATCAGATACAATCAGCCCCAGCATTTT	CASSEIRYNQPQHF
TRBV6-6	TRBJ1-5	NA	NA	TGTGCCAGCAGTTGGACAGTTAATGGGGTTCAGCCCCAGCATTTT	CASSWTVNGVQPQHF
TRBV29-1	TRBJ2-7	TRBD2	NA	TGCAGCGTTGAATTGGGACTAGCGTACGAGCAGTACTTC	CSVELGLAYEQYF
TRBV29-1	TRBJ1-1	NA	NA	TGCAGCGTTCGGGGGGGGAACACTGAAGCTTTCTTT	CSVRGGNTEAFF
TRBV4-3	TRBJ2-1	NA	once	TGCGCCAGCAGCCAAGATTCCCTAAGCAACAATGAGCAGTTCTTC	CASSQDSLSNNEQFF
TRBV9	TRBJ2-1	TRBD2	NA	TGTGCCAGCAGCGTCTCCGGGACTAGCCCCAATGAGCAGTTCTTC	CASSVSGTSPNEQFF
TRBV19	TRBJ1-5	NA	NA	TGTGCCAGTAAATCAGGAAGTGGTATGAATCAGCCCCAGCATTTT	CASKSGSGMNQPQHF
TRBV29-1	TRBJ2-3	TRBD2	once	TGCAGCGTCACTAGCGGGGGGGACGATACGCAGTATTTT	CSVTSGGDDTQYF
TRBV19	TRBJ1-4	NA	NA	TGTGCCGCAGGCTTAGCTAATGAAAAACTGTTTTTT	CAAGLANEKLFF
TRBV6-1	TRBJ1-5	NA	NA	TGTGCCATCACGCGGTGGGGAGGGAGCAATCAGCCCCAGCATTTT	CAITRWGGSNQPQHF
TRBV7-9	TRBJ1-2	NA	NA	TGTGCCAGCAGCTCATGGGAGATTAACTATGGCTACACCTTC	CASSSWEINYGYTF
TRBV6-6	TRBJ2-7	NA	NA	TGTGCCAGCAGTTACTCGACTGGATTCCTCTCCTACGAGCAGTACTTC	CASSYSTGFLSYEQYF
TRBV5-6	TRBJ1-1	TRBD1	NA	TGTGCCAGCAGCTTGGCCGTGACAGGGGGCACTGAAGCTTTCTTT	CASSLAVTGGTEAFF
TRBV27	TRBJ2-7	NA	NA	TGTGCCAGCAGCCTGGTTGTTCGGGGTGAGCAGTACTTC	CASSLVVRGEQYF
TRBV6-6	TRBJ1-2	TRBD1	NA	TGTGCCAGCAGCCCCGGGACAGGGTTCTATGGCTACACCTTC	CASSPGTGFYGYTF
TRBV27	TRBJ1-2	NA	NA	TGTGCCAGCAGTTTTCAGGGCTACCTAGGCGGCTACACCTTC	CASSFQGYLGGYTF
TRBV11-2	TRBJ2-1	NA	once	TGTGCCAGCAGCTCGGGACTTGCACAGTTCTTC	CASSSGLAQFF
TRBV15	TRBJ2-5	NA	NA	TGTGCCACCAGCAGCCGGGACTCCTCGAGGGACCAGTACTTC	CATSSRDSSRDQYF
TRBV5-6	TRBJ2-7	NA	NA	TGTGCCAGCAGCTTGGGGACACTTACCTACGAGCAGTACTTC	CASSLGTLTYEQYF
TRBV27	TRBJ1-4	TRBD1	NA	TGTGCCAGCAGTTTCCACCGGGACAGGGGAAAACTGTTTTTT	CASSFHRDRGKLFF
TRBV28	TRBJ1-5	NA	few	TGTGCCAGCAGTTTACTGTCTCAGCCCCAGCATTTT	CASSLLSQPQHF
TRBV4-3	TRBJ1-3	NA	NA	TGCGCCAGCAGCCAAGAAGGACAGTTCGGAAACACCATATATTTT	CASSQEGQFGNTIYF
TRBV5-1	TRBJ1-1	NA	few	TGCGCCAGCAAGCGCGAAAGGAACACTGAAGCTTTCTTT	CASKRERNTEAFF
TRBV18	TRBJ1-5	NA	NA	TGTGCCAGCTCACCATTGGACACGGGCAATCAGCCCCAGCATTTT	CASSPLDTGNQPQHF
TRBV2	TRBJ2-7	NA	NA	TGTGCCAGCGCCCCAGGCCCCTACGAGCAGTACTTC	CASAPGPYEQYF
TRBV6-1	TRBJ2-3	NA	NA	TGTGCCAGCACTGAGGGAGTAGTCGGGGATACGCAGTATTTT	CASTEGVVGDTQYF
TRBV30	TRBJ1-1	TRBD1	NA	TGTGCCTGGAGCACAGGGGGCCGAGTCCAAGCTTTCTTT	CAWSTGGRVQAFF
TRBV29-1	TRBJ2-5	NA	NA	TGCAGCACGGGGTCAGGAATTGACCAAGAGACCCAGTACTTC	CSTGSGIDQETQYF
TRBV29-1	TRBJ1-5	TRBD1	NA	TGCAGCGCTGGAGGCTCGGCAGAGGGGGCCAGTCAGCCCCAGCATTTT	CSAGGSAEGASQPQHF
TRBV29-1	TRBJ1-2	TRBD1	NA	TGCAGCGTCCCCGGGACAGGGGGCTTGGGTAACTATGGCTACACCTTC	CSVPGTGGLGNYGYTF
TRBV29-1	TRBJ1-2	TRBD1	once	TGCAGCGTTAATAAGGGGACAGGGGGCGTTGAGAACTATGGCTACACCTTC	CSVNKGTGGVENYGYTF
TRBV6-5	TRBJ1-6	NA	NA	TGTGCCAGCAGCGGACAGTTCAATTCACCCCTCCACTTT	CASSGQFNSPLHF
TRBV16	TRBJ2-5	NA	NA	TGTGCCAGCAGCCAATCGTTAGACGAAGACAGGAACTTC	CASSQSLDEDRNF
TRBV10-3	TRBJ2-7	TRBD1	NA	TGTGCCATCAGTGTTGGGGGGACAGGCCCCCAGGGAGAGCAGTACTTC	CAISVGGTGPQGEQYF
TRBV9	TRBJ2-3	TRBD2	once	TGTGCCAGCAGCGCCGGGAGGACTAGCGGGGGGAGGCGCACAGATACGCAGTATTTT	CASSAGRTSGGRRTDTQYF